This T cell receptor (beta chain) was identified in a study of Ad26.COV2.S vaccination and SARS-CoV-2 variants (dated by TCRdb to the early 2020s). At the level of the whole study: Vaccine-arm donors were drawn from COV1001, a multicentre, randomized, double-blind, placebo-controlled phase I-IIa trial of Ad26.COV2.S in healthy adults. A total of 32 samples were included in the TCR-sequenced set, comprising 19 Ad26.COV2.S vaccine recipients, 5 placebo recipients and 8 SARS-CoV-2 convalescent individuals. Ad26.COV2.S was administered intramuscularly at 5 x 10^10 or 1 x 10^11 viral particles, either as a single shot or as two shots given 56 days apart. Trial participants were randomized into five groups of five: low-dose or high-dose Ad26.COV2.S given once or twice, or placebo on both occasions. The specificity and breadth of SARS-CoV-2-reactive T cell receptors after Ad26.COV2.S vaccination were assessed by TCRbeta repertoire sequencing. Investigators remained blinded to trial group allocation during experiments and outcome assessment. Overall study results and their limits: It was noted by the authors that total T cell responses may have been underestimated by the TCR breadth and depth analyses. After vaccination, substantial breadth of spike-specific CD8+ and CD4+ T cell responses was reported. Higher spike-specific TCR breadth was observed in Ad26.COV2.S recipients than in placebo recipients (P = 0.0014). Comparing responses between vaccine doses or regimens was not something the study was powered to do. Vaccine and placebo recipients had similar non-spike TCR breadth, a finding consistent with the vaccine containing only spike.

The immunoSEQ Assay was the method used to sequence TCRbeta CDR3 regions. After extraction, genomic DNA underwent amplification by bias-controlled multiplex PCR, followed by high-throughput sequencing. The paper's data handling went like this. To quantify the absolute abundance of every unique TCRbeta CDR3 region, sequences were collapsed and filtered. T cell fraction was estimated by normalizing TCRbeta template counts to usable DNA, which was measured by amplifying reference genes present in all nucleated cells. Repertoire TCRs were annotated as SARS-CoV-2-specific by exact matching of V gene, CDR3 amino acid sequence and J gene to a known reactive TCR set. The reference SARS-CoV-2 TCR set was derived from MIRA and filtered for enrichment in COVID-19-positive ImmuneCODE repertoires, a step that removed public or cross-reactive TCRs. Based on the MIRA antigens, annotated TCRs were further analysed at the level of specific ORF or position within ORF. Depth was the summed frequency of annotated unique rearrangements, while breadth was defined as annotated unique rearrangements over total unique productive rearrangements. TCR breadth was compared between groups using two-sided Wilcoxon rank-sum tests. Held by TCRdb, this immuneACCESS table contains in-frame sequences only and omits some clones. Under half of the omission traces to an unresolved V gene where checked; the cause of the rest is unknown. V, J and clone size are taken as reported in that table, and D and trimming were inferred from the DNA itself. This sample is represented by about 400,000 clones; over 80% of them were singletons. In total, the top ten clones hold 1.5% to 2% of the sample.

A word on this clone: Its antigen is currently not known. The sample holds no much larger clone one base away, and base qualities are not on file.

From the germline V gene, CDR1 is MNHEY and CDR2 is SVGEGT. Its CDR3 holds 13 amino acids, cysteine through phenylalanine. Just CDR3 DNA is preserved here, 39 bases in frame from base 1. Trimming takes 5 bases off V and 7 bases off J; junction bases not matched to a gene: 5. The treatment or condition label corresponds to: about 20 received Ad26.COV2.S at low or high dose, single or two shots; roughly five received placebo; per-sample allocation not given. Repertoires of vaccine and placebo recipients were sequenced from samples collected on day 63 after the first injection. In Cohort 1b, 20 to 25 adults aged 18-55 years were enrolled at a single site in Boston, USA, between 29 July and 7 August 2020. Ad26.COV2.S was a replication-incompetent adenovirus type 26 vector expressing a prefusion-stabilized SARS-CoV-2 spike protein from the original Wuhan strain.

Sequences were derived from peripheral blood, sampled in a trial of Ad26.COV2.S vaccine versus placebo. This TCR was sampled from a person aged 18-60 years who received the Ad26.COV2.S COVID-19 vaccine or a placebo. Rearrangement joined TRBV6-2 or TRBV6-3 to TRBJ1-5, with 7 bases matching TRBD1. The CDR3 corresponds to CASSRQGNQPQHF. The DNA sequence reads TGTGCCAGCAGTCGACAGGGAAACCAGCCCCAGCATTTT.